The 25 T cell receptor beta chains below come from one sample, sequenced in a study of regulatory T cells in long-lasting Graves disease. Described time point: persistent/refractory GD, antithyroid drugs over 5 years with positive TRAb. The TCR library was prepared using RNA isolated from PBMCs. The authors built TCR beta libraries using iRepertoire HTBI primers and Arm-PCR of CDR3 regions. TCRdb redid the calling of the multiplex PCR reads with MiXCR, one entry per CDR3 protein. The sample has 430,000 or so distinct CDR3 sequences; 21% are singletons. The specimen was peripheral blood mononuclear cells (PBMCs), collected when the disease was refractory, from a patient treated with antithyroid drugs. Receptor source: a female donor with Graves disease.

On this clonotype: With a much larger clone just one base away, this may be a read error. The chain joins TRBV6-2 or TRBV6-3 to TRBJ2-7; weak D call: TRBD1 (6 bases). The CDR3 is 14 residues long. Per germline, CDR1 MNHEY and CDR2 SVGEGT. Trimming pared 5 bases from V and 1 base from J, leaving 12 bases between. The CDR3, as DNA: TGTGCCAGCAGTCTCCGGGACATATCCTACGAGCAGTACTTC. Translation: CASSLRDISYEQYF.

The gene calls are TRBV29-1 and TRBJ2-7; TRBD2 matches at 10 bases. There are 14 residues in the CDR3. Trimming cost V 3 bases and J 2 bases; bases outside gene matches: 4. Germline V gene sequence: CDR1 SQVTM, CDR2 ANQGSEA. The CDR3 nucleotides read TGCAGCGTTGATGGACTAGCGGAGACCTACGAGCAGTACTTC. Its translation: CSVDGLAETYEQYF.

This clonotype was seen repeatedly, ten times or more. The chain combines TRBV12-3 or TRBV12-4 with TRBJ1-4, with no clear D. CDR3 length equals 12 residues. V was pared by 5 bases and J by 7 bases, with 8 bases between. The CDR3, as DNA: TGTGCCAGCAGTCCTCAACCTGAAAAACTGTTTTTT. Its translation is CASSPQPEKLFF.

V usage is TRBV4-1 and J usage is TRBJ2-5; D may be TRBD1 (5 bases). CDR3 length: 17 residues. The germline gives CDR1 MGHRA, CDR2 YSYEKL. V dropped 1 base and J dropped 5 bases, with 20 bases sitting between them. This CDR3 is CASSQGDIWTRRETQYF. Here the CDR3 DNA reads TGCGCCAGCAGCCAAGGAGATATCTGGACAAGGCGGGAGACCCAGTACTTC.

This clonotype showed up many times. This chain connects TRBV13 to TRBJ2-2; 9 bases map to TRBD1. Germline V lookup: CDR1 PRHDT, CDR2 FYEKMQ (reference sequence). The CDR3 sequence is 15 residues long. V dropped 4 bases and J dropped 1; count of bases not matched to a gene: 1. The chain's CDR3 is CASSSGQGNTGELFF. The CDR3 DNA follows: TGTGCCAGCAGCTCGGGACAGGGGAACACCGGGGAGCTGTTTTTT.

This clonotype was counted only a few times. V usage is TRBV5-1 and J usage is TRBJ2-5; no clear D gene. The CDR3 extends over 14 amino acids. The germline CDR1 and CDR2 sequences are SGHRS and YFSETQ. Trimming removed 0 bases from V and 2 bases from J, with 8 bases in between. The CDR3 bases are TGCGCCAGCAGCTTGGCTTACGGACAAGAGACCCAGTACTTC. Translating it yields CASSLAYGQETQYF.

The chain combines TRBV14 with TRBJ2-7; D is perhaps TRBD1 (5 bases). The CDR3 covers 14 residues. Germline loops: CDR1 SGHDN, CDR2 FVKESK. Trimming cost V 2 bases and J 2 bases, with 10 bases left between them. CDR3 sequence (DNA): TGTGCCAGCAGCCAAAGGGCAGGGCCCTACGAGCAGTACTTC. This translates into CASSQRAGPYEQYF. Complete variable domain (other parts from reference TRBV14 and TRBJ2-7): EAGVTQFPSHSVIEKGQTVTLRCDPISGHDNLYWYRRVMGKEIKFLLHFVKESKQDESGMPNNRFLAERTGGTYSTLKVQPAELEDSGVYFCASSQRAGPYEQYFGPGTRLTVT.

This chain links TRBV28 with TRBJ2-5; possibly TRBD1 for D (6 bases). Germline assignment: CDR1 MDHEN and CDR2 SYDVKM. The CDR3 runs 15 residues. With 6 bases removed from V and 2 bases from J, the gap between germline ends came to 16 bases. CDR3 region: CASSAERQAQETQYF. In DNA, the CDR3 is TGTGCCAGCAGCGCCGAGAGACAGGCACAAGAGACCCAGTACTTC.

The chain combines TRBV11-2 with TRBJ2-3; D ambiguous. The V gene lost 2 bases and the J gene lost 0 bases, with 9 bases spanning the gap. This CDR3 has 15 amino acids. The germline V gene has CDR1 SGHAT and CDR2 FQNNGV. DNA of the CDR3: TGTGCCAGCAGCTTATATGTGGGTAGCACAGATACGCAGTATTTT. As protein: CASSLYVGSTDTQYF.

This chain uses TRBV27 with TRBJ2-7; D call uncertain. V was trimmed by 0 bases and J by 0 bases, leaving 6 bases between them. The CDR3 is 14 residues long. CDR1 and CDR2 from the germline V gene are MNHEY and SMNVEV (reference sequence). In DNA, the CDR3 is TGTGCCAGCAGTTTATCAAAGGGCTCCTACGAGCAGTACTTC. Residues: CASSLSKGSYEQYF.

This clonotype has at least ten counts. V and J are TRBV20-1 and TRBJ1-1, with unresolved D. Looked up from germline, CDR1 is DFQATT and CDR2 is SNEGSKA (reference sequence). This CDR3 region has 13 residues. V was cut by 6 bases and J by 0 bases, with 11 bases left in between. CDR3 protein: CSAVGPVNTEAFF. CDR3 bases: TGCAGTGCGGTCGGGCCAGTGAACACTGAAGCTTTCTTT.

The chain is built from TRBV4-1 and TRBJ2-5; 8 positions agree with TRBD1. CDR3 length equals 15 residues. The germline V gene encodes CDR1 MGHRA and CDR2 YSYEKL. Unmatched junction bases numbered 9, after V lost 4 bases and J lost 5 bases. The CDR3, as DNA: TGCGCCAGCAGCCTTCGACAGGGGTTGTTGGAGACCCAGTACTTC. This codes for CASSLRQGLLETQYF.

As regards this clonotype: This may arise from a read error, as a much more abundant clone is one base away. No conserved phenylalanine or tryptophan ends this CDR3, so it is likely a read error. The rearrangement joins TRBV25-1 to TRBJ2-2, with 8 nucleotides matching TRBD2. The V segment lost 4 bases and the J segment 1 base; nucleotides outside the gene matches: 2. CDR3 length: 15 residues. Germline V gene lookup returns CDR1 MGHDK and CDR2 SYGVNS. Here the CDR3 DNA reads TGTGCCAGCAGTGTGAGCGGGGGGAACACCGGGGAGCTGTTTCTT. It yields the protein CASSVSGGNTGELFL.

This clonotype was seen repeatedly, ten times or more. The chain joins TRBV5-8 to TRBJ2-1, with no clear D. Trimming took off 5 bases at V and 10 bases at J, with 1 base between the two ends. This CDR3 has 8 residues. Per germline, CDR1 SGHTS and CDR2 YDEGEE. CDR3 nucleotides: TGTGCCAGCAGGGAGCAGTTCTTC. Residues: CASREQFF.

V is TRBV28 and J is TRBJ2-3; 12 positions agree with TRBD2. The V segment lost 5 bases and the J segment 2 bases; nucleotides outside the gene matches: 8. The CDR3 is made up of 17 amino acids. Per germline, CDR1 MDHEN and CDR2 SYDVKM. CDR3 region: CASSSPGLAGVTDTQYF. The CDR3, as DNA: TGTGCCAGCAGTAGCCCGGGACTAGCGGGCGTCACAGATACGCAGTATTTT.

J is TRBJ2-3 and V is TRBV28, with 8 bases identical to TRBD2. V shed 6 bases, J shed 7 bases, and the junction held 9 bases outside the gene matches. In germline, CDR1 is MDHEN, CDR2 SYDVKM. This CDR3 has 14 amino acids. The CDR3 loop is CASSLTTSAHTQYF. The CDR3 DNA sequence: TGTGCCAGCAGCCTAACGACTAGCGCGCATACGCAGTATTTT. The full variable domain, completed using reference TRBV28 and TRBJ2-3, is DVKVTQSSRYLVKRTGEKVFLECVQDMDHENMFWYRQDPGLGLRLIYFSYDVKMKEKGDIPEGYSVSREKKERFSLILESASTNQTSMYLCASSLTTSAHTQYFGPGTRLTVL.

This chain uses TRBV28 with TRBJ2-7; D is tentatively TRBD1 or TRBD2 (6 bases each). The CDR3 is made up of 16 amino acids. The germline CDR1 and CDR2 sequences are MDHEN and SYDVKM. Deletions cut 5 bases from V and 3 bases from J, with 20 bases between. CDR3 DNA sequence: TGTGCCAGCAGTACCGGGGGCAGGGCGCCGGTCTACGAGCAGTACTTC. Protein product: CASSTGGRAPVYEQYF.

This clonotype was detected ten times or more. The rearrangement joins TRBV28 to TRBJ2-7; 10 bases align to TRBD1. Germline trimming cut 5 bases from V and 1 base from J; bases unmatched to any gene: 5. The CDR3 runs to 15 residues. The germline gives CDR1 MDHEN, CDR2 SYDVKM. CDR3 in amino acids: CASSVGQGVSYEQYF. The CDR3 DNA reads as TGTGCCAGCAGTGTCGGACAGGGGGTTTCCTACGAGCAGTACTTC.

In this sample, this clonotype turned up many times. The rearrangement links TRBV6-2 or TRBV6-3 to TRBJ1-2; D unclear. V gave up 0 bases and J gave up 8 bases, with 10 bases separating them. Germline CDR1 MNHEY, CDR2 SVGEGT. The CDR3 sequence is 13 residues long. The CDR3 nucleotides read TGTGCCAGCAGTTACTCGGGGATTGAGGGCTACACCTTC. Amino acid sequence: CASSYSGIEGYTF.

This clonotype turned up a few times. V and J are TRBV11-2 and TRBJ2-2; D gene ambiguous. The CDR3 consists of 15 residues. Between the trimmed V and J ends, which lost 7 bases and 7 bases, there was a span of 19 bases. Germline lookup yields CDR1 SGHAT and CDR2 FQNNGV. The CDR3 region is CASTIVGSSNGELFF. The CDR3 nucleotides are TGTGCCAGCACCATAGTCGGTAGTTCGAACGGGGAGCTGTTTTTT. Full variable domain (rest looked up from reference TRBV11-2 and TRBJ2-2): EAGVAQSPRYKIIEKRQSVAFWCNPISGHATLYWYQQILGQGPKLLIQFQNNGVVDDSQLPKDRFSAERLKGVDSTLKIQPAKLEDSAVYLCASTIVGSSNGELFFGEGSRLTVL.

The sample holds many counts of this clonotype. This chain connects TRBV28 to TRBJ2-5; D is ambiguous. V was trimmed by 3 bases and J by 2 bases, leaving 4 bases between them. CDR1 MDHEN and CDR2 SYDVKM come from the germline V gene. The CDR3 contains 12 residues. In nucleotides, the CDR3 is TGTGCCAGCAGTTTTCTTCAAGAGACCCAGTACTTC. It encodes CASSFLQETQYF.

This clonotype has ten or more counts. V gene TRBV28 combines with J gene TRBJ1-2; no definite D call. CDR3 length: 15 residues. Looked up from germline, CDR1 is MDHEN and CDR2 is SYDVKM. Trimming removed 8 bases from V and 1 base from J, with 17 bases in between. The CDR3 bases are TGTGCCAGCGGTCCGACCTTACCCCTTAACTATGGCTACACCTTC. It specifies CASGPTLPLNYGYTF.

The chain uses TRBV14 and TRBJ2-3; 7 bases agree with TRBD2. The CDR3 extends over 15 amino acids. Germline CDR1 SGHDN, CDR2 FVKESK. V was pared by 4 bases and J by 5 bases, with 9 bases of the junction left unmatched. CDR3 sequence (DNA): TGTGCCAGCAGCCTAAGGACCGGCGGGGGAGATACGCAGTATTTT. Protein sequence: CASSLRTGGGDTQYF.

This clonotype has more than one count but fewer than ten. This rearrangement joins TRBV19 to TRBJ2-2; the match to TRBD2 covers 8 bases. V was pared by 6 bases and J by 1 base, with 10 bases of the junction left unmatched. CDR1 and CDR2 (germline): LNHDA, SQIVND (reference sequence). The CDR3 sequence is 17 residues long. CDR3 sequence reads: CASRSQGAGENTGELFF. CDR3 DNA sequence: TGTGCCAGTAGATCCCAGGGAGCGGGGGAGAACACCGGGGAGCTGTTTTTT.

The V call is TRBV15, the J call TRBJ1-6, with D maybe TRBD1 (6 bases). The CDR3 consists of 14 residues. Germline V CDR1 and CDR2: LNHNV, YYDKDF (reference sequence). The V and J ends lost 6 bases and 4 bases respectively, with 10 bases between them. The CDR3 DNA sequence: TGTGCCACCAGTCAGGACAGATATAATTCACCCCTCCACTTT. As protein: CATSQDRYNSPLHF.